Below, 6 T cell receptor beta chains from the same sample are listed, as sequenced in a study of response to subunit inactivated influenza vaccine. TCRdb reanalysed the RT-PCR reads using MiXCR and keeps one entry per CDR3 protein. The table has 530,000 or so distinct CDR3 sequences, 10% to 15% seen once. The material sequenced was PBMCs from blood, taken on the day of vaccination. The receptors were gathered from a middle-aged man who received an inactivated influenza vaccine.

The rearrangement uses TRBV5-8 and TRBJ2-5; weak D call: TRBD1 (6 bases). Trimming cost V 2 bases and J 2 bases, with 13 bases left between them. This CDR3 is 15 amino acids long. Germline CDR1 and CDR2: SGHTS and YDEGEE. This CDR3 is CASSFGGPVQETQYF. DNA of the CDR3: TGTGCCAGCAGCTTTGGGGGCCCGGTGCAAGAGACCCAGTACTTC. Drawing the rest from reference TRBV5-8 and TRBJ2-5, the complete variable domain is EAGVTQSPTHLIKTRGQQATLRCSPISGHTSVYWYQQALGLGLQFLLWYDEGEERNRGNFPPRFSGRQFPNYSSELNVNALELEDSALYLCASSFGGPVQETQYFGPGTRLLVL.

The chain is built from TRBV7-7 and TRBJ2-5; a weak D match, TRBD1 (6 bases). This CDR3 spans 14 amino acids. V dropped 5 bases and J dropped 4 bases, with 14 bases sitting between them. Germline V gene data show CDR1 as SSHAT and CDR2 as FNYEAQ (reference sequence). Here the CDR3 DNA reads TGTGCCAGCAGCCCTGGGGACATAGGAGAGACCCAGTACTTC. Translating it yields CASSPGDIGETQYF.

This clonotype showed up just a few times. This rearrangement joins TRBV7-9 to TRBJ1-1; D gene uncertain. Germline CDR1 is SEHNR and CDR2 is FQNEAQ (reference sequence). The CDR3 is 17 amino acids. The germline V and J ends were trimmed by 4 bases and 1 base, with 19 bases remaining between them. The CDR3 protein is CASSSTISRTANTEAFF. As DNA, the CDR3 is TGTGCCAGCAGCTCAACCATCTCCCGGACGGCGAACACTGAAGCTTTCTTT.

CDR3 nucleotides: TGTGCCAGCAGATTGCGGCAAAATGAGCAGTACTTC. Translation gives CASRLRQNEQYF. J is TRBJ2-7 and V is TRBV5-5; D remains unclear. Germline lookup yields CDR1 SGHKS and CDR2 YYEKEE (reference sequence). This CDR3 contains 12 residues. V was trimmed by 5 bases and J by 7 bases, leaving 13 bases between them. Drawing the rest from reference TRBV5-5 and TRBJ2-7, the complete variable domain is DAGVTQSPTHLIKTRGQQVTLRCSPISGHKSVSWYQQVLGQGPQFIFQYYEKEERGRGNFPDRFSARQFPNYSSELNVNALLLGDSALYLCASRLRQNEQYFGPGTRLTVT.

Only a few counts were recorded for this clonotype. The chain joins TRBV6-5 to TRBJ2-7; tentative D call: TRBD2 (6 bases). Per the germline V gene, CDR1 is MNHEY and CDR2 is SVGAGI. Between the trimmed V and J ends, which lost 0 bases and 2 bases, there was a span of 14 bases. The CDR3 runs to 16 residues. CDR3 region: CASSYSPAGTAYEQYF. The CDR3 DNA follows: TGTGCCAGCAGTTACTCTCCAGCGGGTACCGCCTACGAGCAGTACTTC.

The V and J genes are TRBV24-1 and TRBJ2-1, with 12 bases aligning to TRBD2. J gave up 0 bases and V 5 bases, and 7 bases lay outside the gene matches. Per germline, CDR1 KGHDR and CDR2 SFDVKD. CDR3 length: 18 residues. The CDR3 here is CATSGSSGRGFSYNEQFF. The CDR3 DNA reads TGTGCCACCAGTGGGTCTAGCGGGAGGGGATTCTCCTACAATGAGCAGTTCTTC.